What follows describes a single T cell receptor (beta chain). This study enrolled people aged about 18 to 90 from roughly 24 US geographic areas. Categorization into cohorts depended on clinical history that participants reported. The data stem from a study of blood T cell repertoires in COVID-19. Between the trimmed V and J ends, which lost 4 bases and 6 bases, there was a span of 13 bases. Per the germline V gene, CDR1 is LNHDA and CDR2 is SQIVND (reference sequence). The CDR3 loop spans 14 amino acids. In the original analysis: From reference gene primer amplification, estimates of nucleated cell counts were derived. Repertoires were generated with immunoSEQ multiplex PCR, while TCRdb's copy carries only in-frame clones and drops some. V, J and clone size are those of that table, while D and trimming were read from the DNA. The sample records a few hundred thousand clones, 87% being singletons.

The sequence came from a man in his forties or fifties in a cohort exposed to, infected with or recovered from COVID-19 (not recorded which). The specimen was PBMCs or T cells enriched from blood (not recorded which). This chain connects TRBV19 to TRBJ1-5; D is perhaps TRBD1 (6 bases). The CDR3 reads CASSTQGSGQPQHF. The CDR3 nucleotides read TGTGCCAGTAGTACTCAGGGGTCAGGTCAGCCCCAGCATTTT. The full variable domain, its missing parts supplied by reference TRBV19 and TRBJ1-5, is DGGITQSPKYLFRKEGQNVTLSCEQNLNHDAMYWYRQDPGQGLRLIYYSQIVNDFQKGDIAEGYSVSREKKESFPLTVTSAQKNPTAFYLCASSTQGSGQPQHFGDGTRLSIL.